The table lists the clone carrying this TCR beta chain with many counts. Antigen unknown. This entry is derived from a study of regulatory T cells in long-lasting Graves disease. In building TCR beta libraries, iRepertoire HTBI primers were used together with Arm-PCR of CDR3 regions. Via MiXCR, TCRdb re-called the multiplex PCR reads, giving one row per CDR3 protein. The sample has about 620,000 distinct CDR3 sequences, roughly 16% seen once. Germline lookup yields CDR1 KGHDR and CDR2 SFDVKD. This CDR3 has 13 amino acids. Trimming removed 9 bases at V and 5 bases at J, with 15 bases between. Time point: newly diagnosed GD, antithyroid drugs for less than 3 months. PBMC-extracted RNA yielded the TCR library. General study findings and limits: Newly diagnosed patients had higher TCR diversity than persistent Graves' patients did.

These sequences were also reported in another study, on T cells in Graves' hyperthyroidism and ophthalmopathy.

The sample consisted of peripheral blood mononuclear cells (PBMCs), taken at new diagnosis, from a patient treated with antithyroid drugs. This receptor was identified in a woman under 40 with Graves disease. The chain carries TRBV24-1 and TRBJ2-5; possibly TRBD1 for D (5 bases). CDR3 sequence (DNA): TGTGCCACCGAGCGCAGGGATGGGGAGACCCAGTACTTC. Protein: CATERRDGETQYF.